These 25 T cell receptor beta chains originate from one sample sequenced in a study of T cells in Graves' hyperthyroidism and ophthalmopathy. RNA transcripts served as the template for amplifying TCR beta CDR3 regions. The HTBI primer set served for first-round RT-PCR of the TCR CDR3. TCRdb called the multiplex PCR reads again in MiXCR, with one record for every CDR3 protein. The sample contains some 570,000 distinct CDR3 sequences, 15% to 20% of which appear only once. The specimen sequenced was blood. These receptors were taken from a woman between 18 and 29 years old with Graves' ophthalmopathy.

The chain employs TRBV20-1 and TRBJ1-6; possibly TRBD1 for D (5 bases). V lost 0 bases and J lost 0, with 21 bases in between. The CDR3 is 20 amino acids. Germline assignment: CDR1 DFQATT and CDR2 SNEGSKA (reference sequence). For the CDR3, the DNA is TGCAGTGCTAGAGAACCAACGGGGGTCCTAGACAGCTCCTATAATTCACCCCTCCACTTT. It yields the protein CSAREPTGVLDSSYNSPLHF.

This clonotype was observed at least ten times. The CDR3 spells CSAGKDRRNQPQHF. In DNA form, the CDR3 reads TGCAGTGCTGGGAAGGACAGGCGAAATCAGCCCCAGCATTTT. The chain joins TRBV20-1 to TRBJ1-5; 7 bases fit TRBD1. CDR1 is DFQATT and CDR2 is SNEGSKA in the germline V gene (reference sequence). The CDR3 runs 14 residues. Losses at the gene ends were 5 bases for V and 4 bases for J; bases not matched to a gene: 8.

This clonotype was counted a few times. The V gene is TRBV28, the J gene TRBJ2-3; D may be TRBD2 (5 bases). Trimming took off 6 bases at V and 8 bases at J, with 12 bases between the two ends. The length of the CDR3 is 12 residues. From germline, CDR1 is MDHEN and CDR2 SYDVKM. The CDR3 spells CASRLDLGTQYF. The CDR3 DNA follows: TGTGCCAGCAGACTAGACCTGGGTACGCAGTATTTT.

This clonotype was seen ten or more times. The chain joins TRBV11-2 to TRBJ2-3; 8 nucleotides match TRBD1. CDR3 length: 17 amino acids. Germline V gene sequence: CDR1 SGHAT, CDR2 FQNNGV. J was trimmed by 3 bases and V by 5 bases; bases with no gene match: 13. Here the CDR3 DNA reads TGTGCCAGCAGCGCACTACAGGGGGGCTTAGGGACAGATACGCAGTATTTT. It specifies CASSALQGGLGTDTQYF.

This clonotype has just a few counts. A much bigger clone sits one base away, suggesting this may be a read error. This chain links TRBV12-3 or TRBV12-4 with TRBJ1-1; a possible D gene is TRBD1 (6 bases). There are 14 residues in the CDR3. CDR3 residues: CAGRSDSMNTEAFF. The CDR3 DNA sequence: TGTGCCGGCAGGTCGGACAGTATGAACACTGAAGCTTTCTTT.

This clonotype was counted many times. CDR3 loop: CASSQDIRGAGELFF. The CDR3 bases are TGTGCCAGCAGCCAAGATATCAGGGGGGCCGGGGAGCTGTTTTTT. This chain uses TRBV3-1 with TRBJ2-2; tentatively, D is TRBD1 (7 bases). Trimming left V 0 bases short and J 6 bases short, with 11 bases between. This CDR3 has 15 amino acids. CDR1 is LGHDT, CDR2 YNNKEL, per germline (reference sequence). Looking up the rest from reference TRBV3-1 and TRBJ2-2 gives the full variable domain: DTAVSQTPKYLVTQMGNDKSIKCEQNLGHDTMYWYKQDSKKFLKIMFSYNNKELIINETVPNRFSPKSPDKAHLNLHINSLELGDSAVYFCASSQDIRGAGELFFGEGSRLTVL.

The chain employs TRBV5-6 and TRBJ1-2; D remains unclear. The CDR3 extends over 13 amino acids. Germline values: CDR1 SGHDT, CDR2 YYEEEE. Between the trimmed V and J ends, which lost 0 bases and 4 bases, there was a span of 7 bases. CDR3 sequence: CASSLVRSYGYTF. CDR3 bases: TGTGCCAGCAGCTTGGTTAGATCCTATGGCTACACCTTC.

The V call is TRBV6-2 or TRBV6-3, the J call TRBJ2-2; TRBD1 matches at 8 bases. Unmatched junction bases numbered 11, after V lost 8 bases and J lost 3 bases. Germline CDR1 MNHEY, CDR2 SVGEGT. This CDR3 comprises 16 residues. CDR3 nucleotide sequence: TGTGCCAGCCGAAACGCAGGGGGCCGGGACACCGGGGAGCTGTTTTTT. Its translation is CASRNAGGRDTGELFF.

This clonotype was recorded many times. The J gene is TRBJ2-5, the V gene TRBV28, with D perhaps TRBD1 (5 bases). Germline values: CDR1 MDHEN, CDR2 SYDVKM. The CDR3 runs to 13 residues. V was cut by 6 bases and J by 4 bases, with 12 bases left in between. CDR3 in DNA: TGTGCCAGCAGGGACATTTCAAGAGAGACCCAGTACTTC. Protein product: CASRDISRETQYF.

In its sample, this clonotype was seen many times. The V and J genes are TRBV4-2 and TRBJ2-3; the match to TRBD2 covers 9 bases. Germline CDR1 and CDR2: LGHNA and YNFKEQ. CDR3 length equals 16 residues. V was pared by 4 bases and J by 3 bases, with 8 bases of the junction left unmatched. CDR3 nucleotides: TGTGCCAGCAGCCTCCGTGCGGGGGGGAAGACAGATACGCAGTATTTT. It specifies CASSLRAGGKTDTQYF.

This clonotype was seen a few times. This chain connects TRBV20-1 to TRBJ1-5; 9 bases fit TRBD1. V lost 5 bases and J lost 0; bases outside the gene matches: 11. This CDR3 has 17 amino acids. Per the germline V gene, CDR1 is DFQATT and CDR2 is SNEGSKA (reference sequence). The CDR3 DNA sequence: TGCAGTGCTCCAAGGACAGGGGTAGGGGATAGCAATCAGCCCCAGCATTTT. It specifies CSAPRTGVGDSNQPQHF.

This clonotype was recorded many times. The chain employs TRBV30 and TRBJ1-2, with 7 bases fitting TRBD1. Germline V gene sequence: CDR1 GTSNPN, CDR2 SVGIG (reference sequence). The CDR3 loop spans 12 amino acids. V trimming: 4 bases; J trimming: 4 bases; junction bases outside the gene matches: 3. The CDR3 spells CAWTPGGYGYTF. The DNA for the CDR3 is TGTGCCTGGACCCCAGGGGGCTATGGCTACACCTTC.

About this clonotype itself: A much larger clone differs by one base, so this may be a read error. The chain carries TRBV29-1 and TRBJ2-5; 8 nucleotides line up with TRBD2. J lost 5 bases, V lost 5 bases, and 10 bases had no gene match. CDR3 length equals 14 residues. The V gene's germline CDR1 is SQVTM and CDR2 ANQGSEA. The CDR3 spells CSVHLSSGGETQYF. The CDR3 coding sequence is TGCAGCGTTCATTTGTCTTCGGGAGGGGAGACCCAGTACTTC.

In its sample, this clonotype was seen many times. The chain uses TRBV5-5 and TRBJ1-1; D might be TRBD1 (6 bases). V was cut by 6 bases and J by 5 bases, with 17 bases left in between. The CDR3 extends over 14 amino acids. Germline values: CDR1 SGHKS, CDR2 YYEKEE (reference sequence). For the CDR3, the DNA is TGTGCCAGCAACCCCCGGACAGAGAAGACTGAAGCTTTCTTT. Protein sequence: CASNPRTEKTEAFF.

This clonotype was detected many times. The rearrangement joins TRBV6-1 to TRBJ1-1; the match to TRBD1 covers 7 bases. This CDR3 contains 15 residues. Germline lookup yields CDR1 MNHNS and CDR2 SASEGT. J was trimmed by 6 bases and V by 6 bases; bases with no gene match: 13. The CDR3 region is CASSPRRQGESEAFF. The CDR3 DNA sequence: TGTGCCAGCAGCCCCAGGAGGCAGGGGGAATCTGAAGCTTTCTTT.

This sequence joins TRBV4-1 and TRBJ2-7; unclear D gene. This CDR3 is built from 12 residues. Germline values: CDR1 MGHRA, CDR2 YSYEKL. V lost 0 bases to trimming and J lost 6 bases, with 6 bases between them. Here the CDR3 reads CASSQEEGEQYF. CDR3 DNA sequence: TGCGCCAGCAGCCAAGAGGAAGGCGAGCAGTACTTC.

J is TRBJ1-1 and V is TRBV27, with D hard to call. The germline V gene encodes CDR1 MNHEY and CDR2 SMNVEV (reference sequence). V lost 6 bases to trimming and J lost 0 bases, with 8 bases between them. The CDR3 consists of 13 residues. CDR3 residues: CASRLQVNTEAFF. The DNA of the CDR3 is TGTGCCAGCAGGCTTCAGGTGAACACTGAAGCTTTCTTT.

As for this clonotype: At one end the junction does not follow the germline gene, possibly because of a read error. The chain recombines TRBV27 with TRBJ2-5; the D gene is possibly TRBD1 (5 bases). The CDR3 totals 14 residues. Germline V CDR1 and CDR2: MNHEY, SMNVEV (reference sequence). In DNA, the CDR3 is TGTGCCGGCAGGCTGGCAGGGTGGGCTGAGACCCAGTACTTC. Its translation is CAGRLAGWAETQYF.

The gene calls are TRBV28 and TRBJ1-6; D uncertain. Trimming left V 6 bases short and J 0 bases short, with 12 bases between. Germline loops: CDR1 MDHEN, CDR2 SYDVKM. The length of the CDR3 is 16 residues. The CDR3 here is CASSWADPSYNSPLHF. As DNA, the CDR3 is TGTGCCAGCAGCTGGGCGGATCCCTCCTATAATTCACCCCTCCACTTT.

This clonotype was detected many times. The rearrangement uses TRBV5-1 and TRBJ2-7; TRBD1 might be the D (6 bases). Germline assignment: CDR1 SGHRS and CDR2 YFSETQ. The V and J ends lost 4 bases and 3 bases respectively, with 11 bases between them. The CDR3 is made up of 13 amino acids. CDR3 sequence (DNA): TGCGCCAGCAGCGGGGACAATGTCTACGAGCAGTACTTC. Its translation: CASSGDNVYEQYF.

This clonotype was recorded at least ten times. The chain links TRBV6-1 to TRBJ1-2; 9 positions match TRBD1. The V gene end was trimmed by 7 bases and the J gene end by 8 bases; junction bases not matched to a gene: 11. The CDR3 runs 14 residues. The germline V gene has CDR1 MNHNS and CDR2 SASEGT. This chain's CDR3 is CASTTLGTGRGYTF. The CDR3 DNA reads as TGTGCCAGCACCACCCTGGGGACAGGGAGGGGCTACACCTTC.

This clonotype was recorded a few times. The CDR3 is CAISHGQGNTEAFF. DNA of the CDR3: TGTGCCATCAGCCACGGACAGGGGAACACTGAAGCTTTCTTT. The chain has TRBV10-3 and TRBJ1-1, with 8 bases that match TRBD1. The CDR3 sequence is 14 residues long. The J segment lost 1 base and the V segment lost 6 bases, leaving 4 bases of the junction unmatched. CDR1 is ENHRY, CDR2 SYGVKD, per germline.

The V gene is TRBV25-1, the J gene TRBJ2-7, with D maybe TRBD2 (6 bases). CDR3 length: 13 residues. V dropped 3 bases and J dropped 6 bases, with 12 bases sitting between them. Germline V gives CDR1 MGHDK, CDR2 SYGVNS. The CDR3 spells CASSDPGRREQYF. The CDR3 nucleotides are TGTGCCAGCAGTGATCCGGGGAGGCGCGAGCAGTACTTC.

This rearrangement joins TRBV2 to TRBJ2-7; 7 nucleotides line up with TRBD1. CDR3 size: 17 residues. Germline V lookup: CDR1 SNHLY, CDR2 FYNNEI. The ends lost 6 bases at V and 4 bases at J; junction bases unmatched: 18. CDR3 nucleotide sequence: TGTGCCAGCAGCCAAGATATTACGGCAGGGGGAGCTTACGAGCAGTACTTC. It specifies CASSQDITAGGAYEQYF.

At least ten counts were recorded for this clonotype. The chain links TRBV11-3 to TRBJ2-5; no clear D gene. Germline V CDR1 and CDR2: SGHNT, YENEEA. Trimming stripped 2 bases from V and 5 bases from J, with 9 bases between. This CDR3 comprises 13 residues. The CDR3 sequence: CASSLNVAETQYF. The CDR3 DNA sequence: TGTGCCAGCAGCTTAAATGTCGCCGAGACCCAGTACTTC.